These 22 T cell receptor beta chains came from one sample sequenced in a study of T-cell reconstitution after alpha-beta-depleted transplantation in children. Unique molecular identifiers were incorporated into the prepared TCRbeta library. TCRdb called the PCR reads again in MiXCR, with one record for every CDR3 protein. The sample records about 980,000 distinct CDR3 sequences, around 30% being singletons. The source was PBMCs, mostly from graft donor cells, collected 360 days after TCRalphabeta/CD19-depleted stem cell transplant. The origin of the receptors is a boy younger than two who had a stem cell transplant for SCID, so the T cells may come from the graft donor.

This chain links TRBV29-1 with TRBJ2-2; D is undetermined. The V gene's germline CDR1 is SQVTM and CDR2 ANQGSEA. V was shortened by 8 bases and J by 4 bases, with 14 bases between the two germline ends. This CDR3 comprises 13 residues. CDR3 amino acids: CSCRKSGTGELFF. In nucleotides, the CDR3 is TGCAGCTGCCGGAAATCCGGCACCGGGGAGCTGTTTTTT.

V usage is TRBV12-3 or TRBV12-4 and J usage is TRBJ2-3; TRBD2 aligns across 14 bases. This CDR3 contains 18 residues. V lost 7 bases, J lost 3 bases, and 12 bases stayed unmatched. CDR3 bases: TGTGCCAGCACCCACCCTAGGACTAGCGGGGGGTTAACAGATACGCAGTATTTT. Its protein is CASTHPRTSGGLTDTQYF.

DNA for the CDR3: TGTGCCAGCAGTTACGGAACGGACAGGGTTGAAGCTTTCTTT. Translating it yields CASSYGTDRVEAFF. The rearrangement uses TRBV6-5 and TRBJ1-1, with 8 bases fitting TRBD1. After removal of 2 bases from V and 7 bases from J, the junction contained 6 bases not matched to a gene. This CDR3 is 14 amino acids long. Per germline, CDR1 MNHEY and CDR2 SVGAGI.

This chain joins TRBV5-1 and TRBJ2-5; a possible D gene is TRBD1 (6 bases). This CDR3 is built from 16 residues. Germline V CDR1 and CDR2: SGHRS, YFSETQ. V was trimmed by 0 bases and J by 1 base, leaving 13 bases between them. The CDR3: CASSLGILGAQETQYF. The CDR3 nucleotides read TGCGCCAGCAGCTTGGGAATACTGGGGGCCCAAGAGACCCAGTACTTC.

This clonotype was counted a few times. The V and J genes are TRBV5-1 and TRBJ1-1, with D possibly being TRBD1 (5 bases). V was cut by 5 bases and J by 4 bases, with 15 bases left in between. CDR3 length equals 14 residues. Germline V lookup: CDR1 SGHRS, CDR2 YFSETQ. The CDR3 region has the DNA TGCGCCAGCAGAAGCGCAGGGAAGGGCACTGAAGCTTTCTTT. Its protein is CASRSAGKGTEAFF. The complete variable domain, with remaining parts taken from reference TRBV5-1 and TRBJ1-1, reads KAGVTQTPRYLIKTRGQQVTLSCSPISGHRSVSWYQQTPGQGLQFLFEYFSETQRNKGNFPGRFSGRQFSNSRSEMNVSTLELGDSALYLCASRSAGKGTEAFFGQGTRLTVV.

This clonotype turned up a few times. The rearrangement uses TRBV20-1 and TRBJ2-3, with a possible D match to TRBD2 (7 bases). Germline CDR1 is DFQATT and CDR2 is SNEGSKA (reference sequence). Trimming left V 8 bases short and J 2 bases short, with 17 bases between. This CDR3 is 14 amino acids long. The CDR3 DNA reads as TGCAGTAAGACTCGGGGGGCCAACACAGATACGCAGTATTTT. Translated, it gives CSKTRGANTDTQYF.

The J gene is TRBJ2-5, the V gene TRBV29-1; D call uncertain. The germline V and J ends were trimmed by 6 bases and 5 bases, with 13 bases remaining between them. The CDR3 extends over 12 amino acids. Germline V lookup: CDR1 SQVTM, CDR2 ANQGSEA. DNA for the CDR3: TGCAGCGTCAAGGCCTCTGGCGAGACCCAGTACTTC. It encodes CSVKASGETQYF.

This chain connects TRBV5-1 to TRBJ2-5; D not resolved. Trimming took off 5 bases at V and 5 bases at J, with 16 bases between the two ends. CDR3 length: 14 residues. Germline CDR1 SGHRS, CDR2 YFSETQ. DNA for the CDR3: TGCGCCAGCAGTGGGGTCAGGCGAAGGGAGACCCAGTACTTC. This gives the protein CASSGVRRRETQYF.

This clonotype was observed a few times. This chain connects TRBV4-1 to TRBJ2-7; D might be TRBD2 (7 bases). Germline assignment: CDR1 MGHRA and CDR2 YSYEKL. Deletions cut 4 bases from V and 6 bases from J, with 22 bases between. The CDR3 totals 16 residues. Written as DNA, the CDR3 is TGCGCCAGCAGCCGCGGTGTCGCGGGGGCCTTCTCCGAGCAGTACTTC. It is translated as CASSRGVAGAFSEQYF.

The chain combines TRBV2 with TRBJ2-2; TRBD2 matches at 9 bases. The CDR3 loop spans 14 amino acids. Looked up from germline, CDR1 is SNHLY and CDR2 is FYNNEI. The ends lost 6 bases at V and 2 bases at J; junction bases unmatched: 1. Written as DNA, the CDR3 is TGTGCCAGCAGAGCGGGGGGCAACACCGGGGAGCTGTTTTTT. Residues: CASRAGGNTGELFF.

This clonotype has a handful of counts. V usage is TRBV7-9 and J usage is TRBJ1-4; D gene unclear. This CDR3 has 16 amino acids. In germline, CDR1 is SEHNR, CDR2 FQNEAQ (reference sequence). Trimming removed 1 base at V and 8 bases at J, with 17 bases between. The CDR3: CASSLVVGRPTEKLFF. CDR3 DNA: TGTGCCAGCAGCTTAGTAGTAGGGCGACCAACGGAAAAACTGTTTTTT.

The chain carries TRBV23-1 and TRBJ2-7, with D unclear. TRBV23-1 is treated as an ORF (open reading frame) with a function not yet certain. V was shortened by 2 bases and J by 6 bases, with 23 bases between the two germline ends. This CDR3 comprises 17 residues. The CDR3 spells CASSQAHGVDVYGEQYF. The CDR3 coding sequence is TGCGCCAGCAGTCAAGCCCATGGGGTCGACGTTTACGGCGAGCAGTACTTC.

This clonotype was counted a few times. The DNA of the CDR3 is TGCGCCAGCAGCCATAGGGTCCAGGGCACTGAAGCTTTCTTT. Translation gives CASSHRVQGTEAFF. This chain links TRBV5-1 with TRBJ1-1, with D possibly TRBD1 on 5 matching bases. The germline gives CDR1 SGHRS, CDR2 YFSETQ. The V gene lost 4 bases and the J gene lost 4 bases, with 14 bases spanning the gap. The CDR3 covers 14 residues.

The genes are TRBV12-3 or TRBV12-4 and TRBJ1-1; D not certain. V was cut by 3 bases and J by 4 bases, with 18 bases left in between. The CDR3 loop spans 16 amino acids. The DNA of the CDR3 is TGTGCCAGCAGTTTCGTGGCGCCCCGCGGGATCACTGAAGCTTTCTTT. The encoded protein is CASSFVAPRGITEAFF.

The chain couples TRBV4-1 to TRBJ2-7; 8 nucleotides align to TRBD1. The CDR3 has 17 residues. The J segment lost 4 bases and the V segment lost 1 base, leaving 12 bases of the junction unmatched. The germline V gene encodes CDR1 MGHRA and CDR2 YSYEKL. CDR3 sequence reads: CASSQGRVTGDKYEQYF. CDR3 DNA: TGCGCCAGCAGCCAAGGTCGTGTGACAGGGGATAAATACGAGCAGTACTTC.

A few counts support this clonotype. The V call is TRBV27, the J call TRBJ2-1; 8 bases are a match to TRBD2. There are 21 residues in the CDR3. V shed 3 bases, J shed 0 bases, and the junction held 19 bases outside the gene matches. Germline CDR1 reads MNHEY; CDR2 reads SMNVEV (reference sequence). CDR3 nucleotide sequence: TGTGCCAGCAGTTTCCCCCAGTGGCGGGGGGCCGAAAAGAGCTCCTACAATGAGCAGTTCTTC. This sequence encodes CASSFPQWRGAEKSSYNEQFF.

The chain has TRBV9 and TRBJ2-3; a weak D match, TRBD1 (5 bases). Between the trimmed V and J ends, which lost 3 bases and 1 base, there was a span of 9 bases. Germline-derived CDR1 and CDR2 are SGDLS and YYNGEE. The CDR3 sequence is 14 residues long. This CDR3 is CASSGIGGTDTQYF. CDR3 nucleotide sequence: TGTGCCAGCAGCGGCATAGGGGGCACAGATACGCAGTATTTT.

This rearrangement joins TRBV29-1 to TRBJ1-1; the D is unclear. The germline gives CDR1 SQVTM, CDR2 ANQGSEA. CDR3 length: 15 residues. V lost 6 bases and J lost 1, with 18 bases in between. CDR3 DNA: TGCAGCGTCGCTGCCCGATTCCCGAGGAACACTGAAGCTTTCTTT. This codes for CSVAARFPRNTEAFF.

The chain recombines TRBV7-3 with TRBJ2-2; D is unclear. Trimming pared 1 base from V and 0 bases from J, leaving 6 bases between. Germline-derived CDR1 and CDR2 are SGHTA and FQGTGA. The CDR3 length is 15 residues. The CDR3 loop reads CASSLNAANTGELFF. The DNA of the CDR3 is TGTGCCAGCAGCTTAAACGCCGCGAACACCGGGGAGCTGTTTTTT.

The J gene is TRBJ2-7, the V gene TRBV29-1; D remains unclear. From germline, CDR1 is SQVTM and CDR2 ANQGSEA. V was cut by 3 bases and J by 3 bases, with 12 bases left in between. The CDR3 is made up of 13 amino acids. This CDR3 is CSVETGDDYEQYF. The CDR3 DNA reads TGCAGCGTTGAGACTGGCGACGACTACGAGCAGTACTTC.

The CDR3 nucleotides read TGCAGTGCGAGCGTCCAGCGGGCACCCTACGAGCAGTACTTC. This sequence encodes CSASVQRAPYEQYF. The chain carries TRBV20-1 and TRBJ2-7, with D maybe TRBD2 (6 bases). V was cut by 6 bases and J by 2 bases, with 17 bases left in between. The CDR3 runs 14 residues. Looked up from germline, CDR1 is DFQATT and CDR2 is SNEGSKA (reference sequence).

The genes are TRBV28 and TRBJ2-3; unclear D gene. Germline CDR1 and CDR2: MDHEN and SYDVKM. The CDR3 runs 14 residues. The ends were cut back, 4 bases at V and 6 bases at J, with 14 bases in the middle. The chain's CDR3 is CASSSPPTSDTQYF. Written as DNA, the CDR3 is TGTGCCAGCAGTTCCCCCCCTACGTCGGATACGCAGTATTTT. Drawing the rest from reference TRBV28 and TRBJ2-3, the complete variable domain is DVKVTQSSRYLVKRTGEKVFLECVQDMDHENMFWYRQDPGLGLRLIYFSYDVKMKEKGDIPEGYSVSREKKERFSLILESASTNQTSMYLCASSSPPTSDTQYFGPGTRLTVL.